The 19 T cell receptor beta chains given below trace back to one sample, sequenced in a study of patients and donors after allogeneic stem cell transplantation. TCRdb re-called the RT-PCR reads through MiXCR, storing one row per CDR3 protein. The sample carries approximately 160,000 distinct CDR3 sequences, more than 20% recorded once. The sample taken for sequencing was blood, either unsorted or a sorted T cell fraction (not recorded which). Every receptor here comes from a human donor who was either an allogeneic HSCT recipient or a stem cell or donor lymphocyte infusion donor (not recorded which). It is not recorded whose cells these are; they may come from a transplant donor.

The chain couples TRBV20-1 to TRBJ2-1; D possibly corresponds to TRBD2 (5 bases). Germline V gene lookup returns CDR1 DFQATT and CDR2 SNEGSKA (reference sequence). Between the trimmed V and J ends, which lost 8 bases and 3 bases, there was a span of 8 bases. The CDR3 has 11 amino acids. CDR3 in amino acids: CSSTSYNEQFF. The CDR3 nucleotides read TGCAGTAGTACTAGCTACAATGAGCAGTTCTTC.

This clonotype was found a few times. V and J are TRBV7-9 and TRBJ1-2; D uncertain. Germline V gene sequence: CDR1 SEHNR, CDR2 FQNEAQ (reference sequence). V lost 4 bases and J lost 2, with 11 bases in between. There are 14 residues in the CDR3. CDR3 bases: TGTGCCAGCAGCTCCGGCGTCCCGAACTATGGCTACACCTTC. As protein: CASSSGVPNYGYTF.

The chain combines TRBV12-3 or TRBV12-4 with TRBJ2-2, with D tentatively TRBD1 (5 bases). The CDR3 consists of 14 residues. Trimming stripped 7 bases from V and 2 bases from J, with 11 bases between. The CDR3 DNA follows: TGTGCCAGCATTCCAAGGGGAAACACCGGGGAGCTGTTTTTT. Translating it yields CASIPRGNTGELFF.

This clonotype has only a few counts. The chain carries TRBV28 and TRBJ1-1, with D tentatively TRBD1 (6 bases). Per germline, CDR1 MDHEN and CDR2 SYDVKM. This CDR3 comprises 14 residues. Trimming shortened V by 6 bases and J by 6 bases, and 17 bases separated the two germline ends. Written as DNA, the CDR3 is TGTGCCAGCAGCCTCTATAGGGGGGCGGCTGAAGCTTTCTTT. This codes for CASSLYRGAAEAFF.

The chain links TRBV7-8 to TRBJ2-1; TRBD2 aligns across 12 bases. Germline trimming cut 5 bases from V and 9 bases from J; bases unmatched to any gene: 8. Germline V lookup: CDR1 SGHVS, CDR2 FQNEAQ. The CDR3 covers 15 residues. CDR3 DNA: TGTGCCAGCAGCCAGACTAGCGGGAGTCGAGGTGAGCAGTTCTTC. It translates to CASSQTSGSRGEQFF.

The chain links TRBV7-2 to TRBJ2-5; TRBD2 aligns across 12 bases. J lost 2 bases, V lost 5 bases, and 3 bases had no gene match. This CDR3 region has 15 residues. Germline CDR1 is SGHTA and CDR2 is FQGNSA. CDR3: CASSRGLAGQETQYF. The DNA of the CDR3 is TGTGCCAGCAGCCGTGGACTAGCGGGGCAAGAGACCCAGTACTTC. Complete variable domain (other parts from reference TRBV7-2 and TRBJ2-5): GAGVSQSPSNKVTEKGKDVELRCDPISGHTALYWYRQSLGQGLEFLIYFQGNSAPDKSGLPSDRFSAERTGGSVSTLTIQRTQQEDSAVYLCASSRGLAGQETQYFGPGTRLLVL.

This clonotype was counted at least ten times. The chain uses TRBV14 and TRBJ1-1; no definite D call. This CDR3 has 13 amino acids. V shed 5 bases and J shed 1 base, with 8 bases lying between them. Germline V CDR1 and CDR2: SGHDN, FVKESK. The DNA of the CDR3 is TGTGCCAGCAGCGCGGGGTGGAACACTGAAGCTTTCTTT. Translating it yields CASSAGWNTEAFF.

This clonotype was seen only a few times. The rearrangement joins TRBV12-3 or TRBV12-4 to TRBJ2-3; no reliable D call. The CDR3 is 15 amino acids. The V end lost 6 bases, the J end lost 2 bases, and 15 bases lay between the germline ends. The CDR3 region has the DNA TGTGCCAGCAGCCCCCTAGAAGTGAACACAGATACGCAGTATTTT. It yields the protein CASSPLEVNTDTQYF.

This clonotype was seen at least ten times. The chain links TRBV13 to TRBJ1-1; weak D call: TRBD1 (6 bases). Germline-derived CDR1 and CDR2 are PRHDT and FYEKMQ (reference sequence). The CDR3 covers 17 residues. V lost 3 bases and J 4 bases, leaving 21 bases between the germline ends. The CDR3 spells CASSFSRMGRGGTEAFF. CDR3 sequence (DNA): TGTGCCAGCAGCTTCTCCCGCATGGGCCGAGGGGGCACTGAAGCTTTCTTT.

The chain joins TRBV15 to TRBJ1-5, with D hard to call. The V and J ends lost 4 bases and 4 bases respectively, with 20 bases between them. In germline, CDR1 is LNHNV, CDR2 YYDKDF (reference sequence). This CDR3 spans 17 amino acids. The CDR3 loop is CATSKDKKIRMNQPQHF. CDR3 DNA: TGTGCCACCAGCAAAGACAAAAAGATCAGAATGAATCAGCCCCAGCATTTT.

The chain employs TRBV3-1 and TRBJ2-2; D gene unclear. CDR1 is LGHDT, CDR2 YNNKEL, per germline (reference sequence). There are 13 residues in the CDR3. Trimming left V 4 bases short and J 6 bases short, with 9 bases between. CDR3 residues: CASSLGGSGELFF. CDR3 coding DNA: TGTGCCAGCAGCCTCGGCGGCTCCGGGGAGCTGTTTTTT.

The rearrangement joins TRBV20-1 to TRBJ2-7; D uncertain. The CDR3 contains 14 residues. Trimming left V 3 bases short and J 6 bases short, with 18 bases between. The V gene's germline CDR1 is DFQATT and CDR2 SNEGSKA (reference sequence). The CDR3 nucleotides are TGCAGTGCTAGGTGGGTCGGTAGCTCGACCGAGCAGTACTTC. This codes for CSARWVGSSTEQYF.

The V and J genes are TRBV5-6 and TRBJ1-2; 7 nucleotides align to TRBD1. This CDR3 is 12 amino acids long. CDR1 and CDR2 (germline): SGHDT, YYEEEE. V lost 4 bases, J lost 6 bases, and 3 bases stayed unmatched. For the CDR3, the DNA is TGTGCCAGCAGCCCAGACAGGGATGGCTACACCTTC. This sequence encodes CASSPDRDGYTF.

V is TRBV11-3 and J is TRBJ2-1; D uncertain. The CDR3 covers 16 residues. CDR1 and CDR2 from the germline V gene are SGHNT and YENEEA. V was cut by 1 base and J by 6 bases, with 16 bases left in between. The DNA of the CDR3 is TGTGCCAGCAGCTTAGGTGATTACGGGTCGACCAATGAGCAGTTCTTC. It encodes CASSLGDYGSTNEQFF.

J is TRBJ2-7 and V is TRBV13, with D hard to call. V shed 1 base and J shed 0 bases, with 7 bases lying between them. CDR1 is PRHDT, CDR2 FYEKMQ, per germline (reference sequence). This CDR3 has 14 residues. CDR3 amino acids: CASSLEGSSYEQYF. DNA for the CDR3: TGTGCCAGCAGCTTAGAGGGCAGCTCCTACGAGCAGTACTTC.

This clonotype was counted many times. The CDR3 sequence is CASGGNTEAFF. CDR3 sequence (DNA): TGTGCCAGCGGGGGGAACACTGAAGCTTTCTTT. The chain carries TRBV3-1 and TRBJ1-1; D is perhaps TRBD1 (5 bases). The CDR3 loop spans 11 amino acids. The ends were cut back, 8 bases at V and 1 base at J, with 5 bases in the middle. Germline V gene data show CDR1 as LGHDT and CDR2 as YNNKEL (reference sequence).

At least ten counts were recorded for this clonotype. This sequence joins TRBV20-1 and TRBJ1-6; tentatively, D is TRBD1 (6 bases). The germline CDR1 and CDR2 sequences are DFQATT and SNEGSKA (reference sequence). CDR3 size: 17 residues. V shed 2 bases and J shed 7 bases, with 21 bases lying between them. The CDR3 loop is CSARRTDRTPENSPLHF. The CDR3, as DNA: TGCAGTGCTAGAAGGACAGACAGGACACCCGAGAATTCACCCCTCCACTTT.

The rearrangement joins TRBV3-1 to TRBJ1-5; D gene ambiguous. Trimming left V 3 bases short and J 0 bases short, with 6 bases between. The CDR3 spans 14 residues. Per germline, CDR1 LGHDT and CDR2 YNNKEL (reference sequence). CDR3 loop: CASSHHNSNQPQHF. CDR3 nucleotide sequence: TGTGCCAGCAGCCACCACAATAGCAATCAGCCCCAGCATTTT. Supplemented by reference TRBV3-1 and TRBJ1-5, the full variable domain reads DTAVSQTPKYLVTQMGNDKSIKCEQNLGHDTMYWYKQDSKKFLKIMFSYNNKELIINETVPNRFSPKSPDKAHLNLHINSLELGDSAVYFCASSHHNSNQPQHFGDGTRLSIL.

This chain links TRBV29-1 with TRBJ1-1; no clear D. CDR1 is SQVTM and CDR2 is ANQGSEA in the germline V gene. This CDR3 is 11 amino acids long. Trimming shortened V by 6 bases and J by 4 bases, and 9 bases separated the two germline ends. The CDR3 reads CSVRTVTEAFF. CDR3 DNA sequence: TGCAGCGTCCGGACGGTCACTGAAGCTTTCTTT.